The 28 T cell receptor beta chains reported below all come from one sample, sequenced in a study of T-cell reconstitution after alpha-beta-depleted transplantation in children. TCRbeta library preparation incorporated unique molecular identifiers. One entry per CDR3 protein results from TCRdb running MiXCR on the PCR reads. Found here are 200,000 to 250,000 distinct CDR3 sequences, under 8.5% of them singletons; the top ten hold approximately 6%. Specimen: PBMCs, collected before TCRalphabeta/CD19-depleted stem cell transplant. The source is a boy between 2 and 10 years old with acute lymphoblastic leukemia, due to receive a stem cell transplant.

V gene TRBV7-9 combines with J gene TRBJ1-4; tentative D call: TRBD1 (6 bases). Trimming cost V 5 bases and J 5 bases, with 9 bases left between them. The length of the CDR3 is 13 residues. Germline CDR1 is SEHNR and CDR2 is FQNEAQ (reference sequence). Here the CDR3 DNA reads TGTGCCAGCAGCCCCACAGGGAATGAAAAACTGTTTTTT. Encoded protein: CASSPTGNEKLFF.

This chain joins TRBV15 and TRBJ2-7, with TRBD1 as a possible D gene (6 bases). The V end was cut by 3 bases, the J end by 6 bases, with 15 bases between. The germline V gene has CDR1 LNHNV and CDR2 YYDKDF (reference sequence). This CDR3 is 14 amino acids long. The CDR3 here is CATSRLLGTPEQYF. CDR3 DNA sequence: TGTGCCACCAGCAGGCTCCTTGGGACACCCGAGCAGTACTTC. Full variable domain (missing parts from reference TRBV15 and TRBJ2-7): DAMVIQNPRYQVTQFGKPVTLSCSQTLNHNVMYWYQQKSSQAPKLLFHYYDKDFNNEADTPDNFQSRRPNTSFCFLDIRSPGLGDTAMYLCATSRLLGTPEQYFGPGTRLTVT.

This clonotype was counted at least ten times. This sequence joins TRBV20-1 and TRBJ1-6; D unclear. Germline values: CDR1 DFQATT, CDR2 SNEGSKA (reference sequence). CDR3 length: 13 residues. Trimming shortened V by 3 bases and J by 5 bases, and 8 bases separated the two germline ends. CDR3 bases: TGCAGTGCTAGTGACGACAATAATTCACCCCTCCACTTT. As protein: CSASDDNNSPLHF.

In this sample, this clonotype turned up a few times. The rearrangement uses TRBV5-1 and TRBJ2-7; 7 bases fit TRBD1. CDR3 length equals 16 residues. The J segment lost 0 bases and the V segment lost 6 bases, leaving 12 bases of the junction unmatched. CDR1 and CDR2 from the germline V gene are SGHRS and YFSETQ. CDR3 DNA sequence: TGCGCCAGCAATCGGGCGACAGGGACGAGCTCCTACGAGCAGTACTTC. This translates into CASNRATGTSSYEQYF. Filled out from reference TRBV5-1 and TRBJ2-7, the complete variable domain reads KAGVTQTPRYLIKTRGQQVTLSCSPISGHRSVSWYQQTPGQGLQFLFEYFSETQRNKGNFPGRFSGRQFSNSRSEMNVSTLELGDSALYLCASNRATGTSSYEQYFGPGTRLTVT.

The V gene is TRBV4-2, the J gene TRBJ2-1; D possibly corresponds to TRBD2 (5 bases). Germline lookup yields CDR1 LGHNA and CDR2 YNFKEQ. This CDR3 is built from 21 residues. V was clipped by 4 bases and J by 10 bases, with 38 bases between them. CDR3 DNA sequence: TGTGCCAGCAGCCCCGGGATCGTCGGGTGGGCCTCGGAGGTTCCAATGGGGGAGCAGTTCTTC. This codes for CASSPGIVGWASEVPMGEQFF.

This clonotype was counted at least ten times. This sequence joins TRBV7-9 and TRBJ2-1; TRBD2 aligns across 7 bases. The CDR3 totals 15 residues. Germline assignment: CDR1 SEHNR and CDR2 FQNEAQ (reference sequence). V lost 4 bases and J lost 3; bases outside the gene matches: 6. The CDR3, as DNA: TGTGCCAGCAGCTCAAGTGGGGGGGGCTACAATGAGCAGTTCTTC. This sequence encodes CASSSSGGGYNEQFF.

This clonotype has a count of ten or more. This chain connects TRBV3-1 to TRBJ2-3, with D hard to call. The CDR3 consists of 13 residues. V gave up 4 bases and J gave up 9 bases, with 14 bases separating them. Germline V lookup: CDR1 LGHDT, CDR2 YNNKEL (reference sequence). CDR3 bases: TGTGCCAGCAGCCCCACTACCGACGGAACGCAGTATTTT. As protein: CASSPTTDGTQYF.

Many counts were recorded for this clonotype. The CDR3 reads CSARGGSGYEQYF. The CDR3 nucleotides read TGCAGTGCTAGAGGAGGGTCGGGCTACGAGCAGTACTTC. This chain joins TRBV20-1 and TRBJ2-7; maybe TRBD2 (5 bases). The CDR3 is 13 amino acids. Per germline, CDR1 DFQATT and CDR2 SNEGSKA (reference sequence). Deletions cut 1 base from V and 3 bases from J, with 10 bases between.

This clonotype has at least ten counts. V gene TRBV30 combines with J gene TRBJ2-1; D remains ambiguous. The length of the CDR3 is 11 residues. Germline assignment: CDR1 GTSNPN and CDR2 SVGIG (reference sequence). V was cut by 3 bases and J by 9 bases, with 9 bases left in between. DNA of the CDR3: TGTGCCTGGAGCCCGGACGTTGAGCAGTTCTTC. Its translation: CAWSPDVEQFF. Variable domain in full (rest from reference TRBV30 and TRBJ2-1): SQTIHQWPATLVQPVGSPLSLECTVEGTSNPNLYWYRQAAGRGLQLLFYSVGIGQISSEVPQNLSASRPQDRQFILSSKKLLLSDSGFYLCAWSPDVEQFFGPGTRLTVL.

The table lists this clonotype with a few counts. This chain links TRBV5-5 with TRBJ2-5; D is possibly TRBD2 (5 bases). The CDR3 is 12 amino acids. V lost 4 bases and J lost 7, with 11 bases in between. The germline gives CDR1 SGHKS, CDR2 YYEKEE (reference sequence). The CDR3 nucleotides are TGTGCCAGCAGCCTGGGAGCTGGGACCCAGTACTTC. It encodes CASSLGAGTQYF.

This clonotype was seen ten or more times. The chain recombines TRBV28 with TRBJ2-7; unclear D gene. The V end was cut by 4 bases, the J end by 4 bases, with 11 bases between. Germline V CDR1 and CDR2: MDHEN, SYDVKM. The CDR3 sequence is 13 residues long. CDR3 sequence: CASSSRVSYEQYF. CDR3 DNA: TGTGCCAGCAGTTCACGGGTCTCTTACGAGCAGTACTTC.

This clonotype has at least ten counts. The chain uses TRBV4-2 and TRBJ2-1, with D possibly matching TRBD1 (8 bases). Between the trimmed V and J ends, which lost 0 bases and 4 bases, there was a span of 13 bases. The CDR3 contains 16 residues. Germline V gene lookup returns CDR1 LGHNA and CDR2 YNFKEQ. CDR3 nucleotide sequence: TGTGCCAGCAGCCAAGAAACAGGGGGGGCATACAATGAGCAGTTCTTC. Amino acid sequence: CASSQETGGAYNEQFF.

There are many counts of this clonotype. The V and J genes are TRBV3-1 and TRBJ1-1; D ambiguous. The CDR3 spans 13 residues. Germline CDR1 and CDR2: LGHDT and YNNKEL (reference sequence). Trimming stripped 1 base from V and 4 bases from J, with 7 bases between. The CDR3 is CASSQGWGTEAFF. The DNA of the CDR3 is TGTGCCAGCAGCCAAGGTTGGGGCACTGAAGCTTTCTTT.

Ten or more counts support this clonotype. The chain carries TRBV28 and TRBJ1-1; the D gene is possibly TRBD1 (6 bases). The V gene's germline CDR1 is MDHEN and CDR2 SYDVKM. Trimming pared 4 bases from V and 3 bases from J, leaving 21 bases between. CDR3 length: 17 residues. The CDR3 sequence is CASSSPGATGRDTEAFF. The DNA for the CDR3 is TGTGCCAGCAGTTCCCCAGGGGCCACAGGGAGGGACACTGAAGCTTTCTTT.

Worth noting for this clonotype: Germline is not matched at one junction end, which may reflect a read error. J is TRBJ2-1 and V is TRBV20-1; D may be TRBD2 (7 bases). Germline V CDR1 and CDR2: DFQATT, SNEGSKA (reference sequence). This CDR3 contains 16 residues. The CDR3, as DNA: TGCTGTGCTAGATCGGGGGGCACCTACTCCTACAATGAGCAGTTCTTC. Amino acids: CCARSGGTYSYNEQFF.

This clonotype appeared many times. CDR3 coding DNA: TGTGCCAGCAAGGTTCGGAACACTGAAGCTTTCTTT. Translating it yields CASKVRNTEAFF. This chain joins TRBV28 and TRBJ1-1; D gene uncertain. Germline CDR1 is MDHEN and CDR2 is SYDVKM. The CDR3 contains 12 residues. V shed 7 bases and J shed 1 base, with 7 bases lying between them.

At least ten counts were recorded for this clonotype. CDR3 nucleotide sequence: TGCGCCAGCAGCGCGAGCTCCTACGAGCAGTACTTC. It is translated as CASSASSYEQYF. The rearrangement links TRBV5-1 to TRBJ2-7; D not certain. This CDR3 is built from 12 residues. Trimming cost V 4 bases and J 0 bases, with 5 bases left between them. Germline V gives CDR1 SGHRS, CDR2 YFSETQ.

J is TRBJ1-2 and V is TRBV6-6; D perhaps matches TRBD1 (5 bases). The CDR3 consists of 11 residues. The germline V gene has CDR1 MNHNY and CDR2 SVGAGI (reference sequence). V was shortened by 8 bases and J by 8 bases, with 12 bases between the two germline ends. In DNA, the CDR3 is TGTGCCAGCCGGATCGGGGACGGCTACACCTTC. This encodes CASRIGDGYTF.

This clonotype was seen at least ten times. J is TRBJ2-2 and V is TRBV29-1; D ambiguous. V lost 7 bases and J 4 bases, leaving 16 bases between the germline ends. The CDR3 runs to 14 residues. In germline, CDR1 is SQVTM, CDR2 ANQGSEA. The CDR3 loop reads CSGTPVLSTGELFF. DNA for the CDR3: TGCAGCGGTACCCCAGTACTAAGCACCGGGGAGCTGTTTTTT.

On this clonotype: The junction does not match germline at one end; this may be a read error. This sequence joins TRBV20-1 and TRBJ2-7, with TRBD1 identical over 7 bases. The CDR3 spans 15 residues. CDR1 DFQATT and CDR2 SNEGSKA come from the germline V gene (reference sequence). The CDR3: CCARDRGGVSSEQYF. CDR3 nucleotide sequence: TGCTGTGCTAGAGATCGAGGGGGCGTCTCGTCCGAGCAGTACTTC.

At least ten counts were recorded for this clonotype. This chain uses TRBV27 with TRBJ2-5, with 9 positions matching TRBD1. After removal of 6 bases from V and 5 bases from J, the junction contained 4 bases not matched to a gene. The length of the CDR3 is 13 residues. CDR1 MNHEY and CDR2 SMNVEV come from the germline V gene (reference sequence). The CDR3 coding sequence is TGTGCCAGCAGGATAGGGACAGGGGAGACCCAGTACTTC. Translation gives CASRIGTGETQYF.

This clonotype was seen many times. This chain links TRBV28 with TRBJ1-5; D call uncertain. V was pared by 5 bases and J by 6 bases, with 17 bases between. CDR1 and CDR2 from the germline V gene are MDHEN and SYDVKM. The CDR3 is made up of 15 amino acids. The CDR3 nucleotides read TGTGCCAGCAGTCCCTTTGAGGGCTTCGTTCAGCCCCAGCATTTT. It codes for CASSPFEGFVQPQHF. Looking up the rest from reference TRBV28 and TRBJ1-5 gives the full variable domain: DVKVTQSSRYLVKRTGEKVFLECVQDMDHENMFWYRQDPGLGLRLIYFSYDVKMKEKGDIPEGYSVSREKKERFSLILESASTNQTSMYLCASSPFEGFVQPQHFGDGTRLSIL.

This clonotype was counted many times. The chain has TRBV20-1 and TRBJ1-1; a weak D match, TRBD1 (5 bases). Between the trimmed V and J ends, which lost 3 bases and 1 base, there was a span of 12 bases. Germline CDR1 DFQATT, CDR2 SNEGSKA (reference sequence). The CDR3 sequence is 14 residues long. The DNA of the CDR3 is TGCAGTGCTAGCGTTGGCAGGGCGAACACTGAAGCTTTCTTT. Translating gives CSASVGRANTEAFF.

This clonotype appeared many times. This chain connects TRBV5-6 to TRBJ1-4; weak D call: TRBD1 (5 bases). Germline assignment: CDR1 SGHDT and CDR2 YYEEEE. CDR3 size: 13 residues. V was clipped by 6 bases and J by 6 bases, with 12 bases between them. CDR3 sequence: CASTGLLDEKLFF. The CDR3 nucleotides are TGTGCCAGCACGGGACTGTTGGATGAAAAACTGTTTTTT.

In its sample, this clonotype is medium-sized (0.01 to 0.1%). The chain couples TRBV29-1 to TRBJ1-4, with D possibly being TRBD1 (6 bases). Per germline, CDR1 SQVTM and CDR2 ANQGSEA. Trimming pared 4 bases from V and 5 bases from J, leaving 11 bases between. The CDR3 runs 13 residues. The CDR3 protein is CSVGGAPNEKLFF. In DNA form, the CDR3 reads TGCAGCGTTGGGGGGGCGCCGAATGAAAAACTGTTTTTT.

At least ten counts were recorded for this clonotype. The chain has TRBV20-1 and TRBJ2-2; 14 bases match TRBD2. V dropped 1 base and J dropped 7; count of bases not matched to a gene: 2. The CDR3 has 15 amino acids. From germline, CDR1 is DFQATT and CDR2 SNEGSKA (reference sequence). This CDR3 reads CSARGGLAGGGELFF. The CDR3 bases are TGCAGTGCTAGAGGAGGACTAGCGGGAGGCGGGGAGCTGTTTTTT.

This clonotype was seen at least ten times. The rearrangement links TRBV28 to TRBJ2-1, with a tentative D call TRBD2 (6 bases). Germline CDR1 is MDHEN and CDR2 is SYDVKM. Trimming removed 6 bases at V and 12 bases at J, with 18 bases between. The CDR3 covers 13 residues. The CDR3 is CASSLPGALVQFF. The DNA for the CDR3 is TGTGCCAGCAGCCTTCCGGGAGCGTTGGTGCAGTTCTTC. Filled out from reference TRBV28 and TRBJ2-1, the complete variable domain reads DVKVTQSSRYLVKRTGEKVFLECVQDMDHENMFWYRQDPGLGLRLIYFSYDVKMKEKGDIPEGYSVSREKKERFSLILESASTNQTSMYLCASSLPGALVQFFGPGTRLTVL.

This clonotype was recorded many times. J is TRBJ2-5 and V is TRBV20-1, with 7 nucleotides matching TRBD1. The length of the CDR3 is 15 residues. Germline lookup yields CDR1 DFQATT and CDR2 SNEGSKA (reference sequence). The junction had 13 bases not matched to a gene; V was cut back by 6 bases and J by 3 bases. CDR3 in DNA: TGCAGTGCCCCAGGAGACAGGGAGATTAAAGAGACCCAGTACTTC. It yields the protein CSAPGDREIKETQYF.